This TCR beta chain is drawn from a study of response to subunit inactivated influenza vaccine. The CDR3 runs to 15 residues. Trimming removed 4 bases from V and 6 bases from J, with 18 bases in between. Germline-derived CDR1 and CDR2 are MNHEY and SMNVEV (reference sequence). Study observations and caveats: Authors suggested few new T cells are recruited by each seasonal influenza vaccination.

TCRdb fed the RT-PCR reads into MiXCR, producing one record per CDR3 protein. The repertoire holds 430,000 or so distinct CDR3 sequences, with roughly 9.7% as singletons. This clonotype was seen repeatedly, ten times or more. Its antigen is unidentified. The chain carries TRBV27 and TRBJ2-5; a possible D gene is TRBD1 (5 bases). The origin of this receptor is a man aged 50-60 years who received an inactivated influenza vaccine. The sequencing used PBMCs from blood, collected about 40 days after vaccination. The CDR3 region has the DNA TGTGCCAGCAGTTCGCTCGACAGATCCCATCAGACCCAGTACTTC. Translated: CASSSLDRSHQTQYF.